One and the same sample provided the 11 T cell receptor beta chains below, sequenced in a study of blood T cell repertoires in COVID-19. Measured with immunoSEQ multiplex PCR; TCRdb has only the in-frame clones, and not every one. The sample has under 450,000 clones; 75% to 90% are singletons. Sequencing was carried out using peripheral blood. These receptors were taken from a woman aged 55-70 years with COVID-19, enrolled during active disease.

The CDR3, as DNA: TGTGCCAGCAAATTAGGGACATTAAACACCGGGGAGCTGTTTTTT. Translated: CASKLGTLNTGELFF. The V call is TRBV2, the J call TRBJ2-2, with a weak D call TRBD1 (6 bases). The CDR3 loop spans 15 amino acids. Per germline, CDR1 SNHLY and CDR2 FYNNEI. The germline V and J ends were trimmed by 7 bases and 2 bases, with 14 bases remaining between them.

V usage is TRBV11-2 and J usage is TRBJ2-1, with 7 bases aligning to TRBD1. The CDR3 sequence is 16 residues long. Losses at the gene ends were 3 bases for V and 1 base for J; bases not matched to a gene: 6. Germline V gives CDR1 SGHAT, CDR2 FQNNGV. Here the CDR3 DNA reads TGTGCCAGCAGCTTCCGAGGGGGCAGATCCTACAATGAGCAGTTCTTC. It encodes CASSFRGGRSYNEQFF. Full variable domain (remainder filled in from reference TRBV11-2 and TRBJ2-1): EAGVAQSPRYKIIEKRQSVAFWCNPISGHATLYWYQQILGQGPKLLIQFQNNGVVDDSQLPKDRFSAERLKGVDSTLKIQPAKLEDSAVYLCASSFRGGRSYNEQFFGPGTRLTVL.

This clone was seen only a few times. The CDR3, as DNA: TGCGCCAGCAGCCTCGGGGGGACGAGGAACACTGAAGCTTTCTTT. Residues: CASSLGGTRNTEAFF. The chain couples TRBV5-1 to TRBJ1-1, with D possibly matching TRBD1 (5 bases). The V end lost 4 bases, the J end lost 1 base, and 14 bases lay between the germline ends. Germline loops: CDR1 SGHRS, CDR2 YFSETQ. The CDR3 is made up of 15 amino acids.

The J gene is TRBJ1-3, the V gene TRBV6-5; 7 nucleotides align to TRBD1. The germline V gene has CDR1 MNHEY and CDR2 SVGAGI. The CDR3 consists of 12 residues. The ends lost 8 bases at V and 5 bases at J; junction bases unmatched: 3. The CDR3 DNA sequence: TGTGCCAGCGGGACAGAGCGAAACACCATATATTTT. Amino acid sequence: CASGTERNTIYF.

This clone was found a few times. The chain uses TRBV7-2 and TRBJ2-7; 10 nucleotides agree with TRBD1. This CDR3 is built from 14 residues. The germline CDR1 and CDR2 sequences are SGHTA and FQGNSA. Germline trimming cut 5 bases from V and 3 bases from J; bases unmatched to any gene: 4. This chain's CDR3 is CASSRDRGSYEQYF. CDR3 nucleotide sequence: TGTGCCAGCAGCCGGGACAGGGGAAGCTACGAGCAGTACTTC.

The chain combines TRBV6-5 with TRBJ1-2, with 9 nucleotides matching TRBD1. The length of the CDR3 is 14 residues. With V trimmed by 4 bases and J by 6 bases, 6 bases remained unmatched. Per the germline V gene, CDR1 is MNHEY and CDR2 is SVGAGI. The CDR3 DNA reads as TGTGCCAGCAGTTCACAGGGGGCAGTCAATGGCTACACCTTC. It translates to CASSSQGAVNGYTF.

This chain links TRBV6-5 with TRBJ1-2, with unresolved D. This CDR3 is built from 13 residues. Trimming took 2 bases from V and 4 from J, leaving 8 bases between them. In germline, CDR1 is MNHEY, CDR2 SVGAGI. Here the CDR3 reads CASSYPGTYGYTF. For the CDR3, the DNA is TGTGCCAGCAGTTACCCGGGTACCTATGGCTACACCTTC.

The gene calls are TRBV13 and TRBJ2-7; 9 nucleotides agree with TRBD1. CDR1 and CDR2 from the germline V gene are PRHDT and FYEKMQ (reference sequence). This CDR3 contains 13 residues. V trimming: 5 bases; J trimming: 7 bases; junction bases outside the gene matches: 6. CDR3 loop: CASSPQGAEEQYF. The CDR3 nucleotides read TGTGCCAGCAGCCCACAGGGGGCGGAGGAGCAGTACTTC.

The J gene is TRBJ2-3, the V gene TRBV19; 7 nucleotides line up with TRBD2. This CDR3 has 14 residues. Germline loops: CDR1 LNHDA, CDR2 SQIVND (reference sequence). J was trimmed by 2 bases and V by 4 bases; bases with no gene match: 3. Here the CDR3 reads CASSRTRATDTQYF. The CDR3 DNA reads as TGTGCCAGTAGTAGGACTAGGGCCACAGATACGCAGTATTTT. Full variable domain (remainder filled in from reference TRBV19 and TRBJ2-3): DGGITQSPKYLFRKEGQNVTLSCEQNLNHDAMYWYRQDPGQGLRLIYYSQIVNDFQKGDIAEGYSVSREKKESFPLTVTSAQKNPTAFYLCASSRTRATDTQYFGPGTRLTVL.

Concerning this clone: Within the sample, other DNA sequences also encode this same CDR3. The chain links TRBV5-6 to TRBJ1-2; D is uncertain. The CDR3 spans 12 residues. CDR1 is SGHDT, CDR2 YYEEEE, per germline. Trimming took 3 bases from V and 4 from J, leaving 7 bases between them. CDR3 nucleotides: TGTGCCAGCAGCTCCGGGAGCTATGGCTACACCTTC. Its protein product is CASSSGSYGYTF.

V gene TRBV6-5 combines with J gene TRBJ2-6, with no clear D. The CDR3 has 14 residues. In germline, CDR1 is MNHEY, CDR2 SVGAGI. Trimming pared 1 base from V and 2 bases from J, leaving 3 bases between. The CDR3 spells CASSYFTGANVLTF. For the CDR3, the DNA is TGTGCCAGCAGTTACTTTACTGGGGCCAACGTCCTGACTTTC.